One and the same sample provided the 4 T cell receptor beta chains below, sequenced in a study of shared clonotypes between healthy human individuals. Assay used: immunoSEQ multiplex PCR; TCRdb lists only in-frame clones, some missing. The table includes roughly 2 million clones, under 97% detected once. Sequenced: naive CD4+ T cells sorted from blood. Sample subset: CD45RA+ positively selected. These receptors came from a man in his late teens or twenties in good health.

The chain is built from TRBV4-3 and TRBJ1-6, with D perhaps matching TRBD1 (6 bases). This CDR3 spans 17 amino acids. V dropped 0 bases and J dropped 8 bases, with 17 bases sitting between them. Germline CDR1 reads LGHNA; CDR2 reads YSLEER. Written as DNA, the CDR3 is TGCGCCAGCAGCCAAGAGAGGCAGGGGCTGGGGTATTCACCCCTCCACTTT. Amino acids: CASSQERQGLGYSPLHF.

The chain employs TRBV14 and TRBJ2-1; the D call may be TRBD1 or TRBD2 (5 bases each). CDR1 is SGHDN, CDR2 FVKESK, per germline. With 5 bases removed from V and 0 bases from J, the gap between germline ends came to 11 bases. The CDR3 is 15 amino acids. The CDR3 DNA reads TGTGCCAGCAGCATCCCGGGGACCTCCTACAATGAGCAGTTCTTC. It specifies CASSIPGTSYNEQFF.

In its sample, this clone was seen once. The CDR3 DNA reads as TGTGCCAGCAGCTTCGGACAGACTCAGGGTTCACCCCTCCACTTT. It specifies CASSFGQTQGSPLHF. The rearrangement uses TRBV5-5 and TRBJ1-6; TRBD1 might be the D (6 bases). V was cut by 2 bases and J by 9 bases, with 15 bases left in between. This CDR3 has 15 residues. Germline CDR1 is SGHKS and CDR2 is YYEKEE (reference sequence).

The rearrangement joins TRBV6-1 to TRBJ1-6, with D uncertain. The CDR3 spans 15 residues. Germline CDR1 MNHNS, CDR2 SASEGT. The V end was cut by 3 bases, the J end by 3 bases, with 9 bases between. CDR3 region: CASSEEQFYNSPLHF. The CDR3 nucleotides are TGTGCCAGCAGTGAGGAACAATTCTATAATTCACCCCTCCACTTT.